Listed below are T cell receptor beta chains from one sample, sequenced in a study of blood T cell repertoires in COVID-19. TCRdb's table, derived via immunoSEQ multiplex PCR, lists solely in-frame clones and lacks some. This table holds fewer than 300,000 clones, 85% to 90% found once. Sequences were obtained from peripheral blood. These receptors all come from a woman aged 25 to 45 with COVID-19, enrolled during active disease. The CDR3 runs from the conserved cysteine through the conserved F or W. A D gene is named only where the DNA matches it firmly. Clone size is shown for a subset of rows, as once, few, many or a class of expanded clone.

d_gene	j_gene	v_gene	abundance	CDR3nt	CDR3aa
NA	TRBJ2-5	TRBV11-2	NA	TGTGCCAGCAGCTTAGGGGAGGAGACCCAGTACTTC	CASSLGEETQYF
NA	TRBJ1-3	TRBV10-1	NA	TGCGCCAGCAGTGACGGAGTATCTGGAAACACCATATATTTT	CASSDGVSGNTIYF
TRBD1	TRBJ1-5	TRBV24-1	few	TGTGCCACCAGCCAATCAGGGGGGAGTCAGCCCCAGCATTTT	CATSQSGGSQPQHF
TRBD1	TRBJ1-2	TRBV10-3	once	TGTGCCATCAGAGAGGACAGGGGAGTGATTTCGGGCTACACCTTC	CAIREDRGVISGYTF
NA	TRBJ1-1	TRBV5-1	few	TGCGCCAGCAGCAAGGACAGGAACACTGAAGCTTTCTTT	CASSKDRNTEAFF
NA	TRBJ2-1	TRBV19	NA	TGTGCCAGTAGTCCGGACAATGAGCAGTTCTTC	CASSPDNEQFF
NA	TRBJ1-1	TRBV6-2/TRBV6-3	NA	TGTGCCAGCAGTCCCTGGGGGCGTAAAACTGAAGCTTTCTTT	CASSPWGRKTEAFF
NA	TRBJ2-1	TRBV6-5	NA	TGTGCCAGCAGTCCAGGGTTAAGCTCCTACAATGAGCAGTTCTTC	CASSPGLSSYNEQFF
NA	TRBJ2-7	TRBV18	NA	TGTGCCAGCTCGGACGGGGTCTCCTACGAGCAGTACTTC	CASSDGVSYEQYF
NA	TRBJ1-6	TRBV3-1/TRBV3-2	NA	TGTGCCAGCAGCCAAGATCTTGCCCCCGGGGTTAATTCACCCCTCCACTTT	CASSQDLAPGVNSPLHF
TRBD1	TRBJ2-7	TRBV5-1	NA	TGCGCCAGCAGCTCCGGGACAGGGGCCTACGAGCAGTACTTC	CASSSGTGAYEQYF
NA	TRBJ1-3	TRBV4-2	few	TGTGCCAGCAGCCAAGATCCCGGCAAACGGGACACCATATATTTT	CASSQDPGKRDTIYF
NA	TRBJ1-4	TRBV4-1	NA	TGCGCCAGCAGCCTTACAGGGAGTGAAAAACTGTTTTTT	CASSLTGSEKLFF
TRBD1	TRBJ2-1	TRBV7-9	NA	TGTGCCAGCAGCCACTTAGCTATGAAACAGGGGGCTTCCTACAATGAGCAGTTCTTC	CASSHLAMKQGASYNEQFF
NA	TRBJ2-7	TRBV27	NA	TGTGCCAGCAGTTTATCGGGAGCGTTTCCCTACGAGCAGTACTTC	CASSLSGAFPYEQYF
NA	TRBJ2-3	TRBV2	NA	TGTGCCAGCGAGGGCGGGCGTAGCACAGATACGCAGTATTTT	CASEGGRSTDTQYF
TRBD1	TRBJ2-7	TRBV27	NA	TGTGCCAGCACCCCACAGGGGGCGCTTCTCGAGCAGTACTTC	CASTPQGALLEQYF
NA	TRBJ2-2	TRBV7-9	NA	TGTGCCAGCAGCGGGCGGGACTCGGTAACCGGGGAGCTGTTTTTT	CASSGRDSVTGELFF
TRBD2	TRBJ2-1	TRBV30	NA	TGTGCCTGGAGTCTTTCCTCGGCGGGGGGGCCCGGTGAGCAGTTCTTC	CAWSLSSAGGPGEQFF
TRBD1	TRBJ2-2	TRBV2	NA	TGTGCCAGCTCGGGACAGGGACACACCGGGGAGCTGTTTTTT	CASSGQGHTGELFF
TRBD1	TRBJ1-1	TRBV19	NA	TGTGCCAGTACCCACCTCTCACAGGGGGCGTACACTGAAGCTTTCTTT	CASTHLSQGAYTEAFF
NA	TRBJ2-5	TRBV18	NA	TGTGCCAGCTCACCGAAGAGCGGCCTGGAGACCCAGTACTTC	CASSPKSGLETQYF
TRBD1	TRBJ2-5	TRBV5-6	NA	TGTGCCAGCAGCTTGACAGGGGAAGAGACCCAGTACTTC	CASSLTGEETQYF
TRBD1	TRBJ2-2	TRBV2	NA	TGTGCCAGCAGTGAACAGACAGGGGTCACCGGGGAGCTGTTTTTT	CASSEQTGVTGELFF
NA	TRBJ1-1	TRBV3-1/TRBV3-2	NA	TGTGCCAGCAGCCAAGGGGGGGGGCGCACTGAAGCTTTCTTT	CASSQGGGRTEAFF